This T cell receptor (beta chain) emerged from a study of blood T cells in healthy people across ages. Findings and limits, study-wide: It was held that diversity estimates obtained from one million T cells represented underestimates. Donor CMV infection status was unknown, possibly confounding age-related changes in expanded clonotypes. As age increased, TCR beta diversity per million T cells fell in a roughly linear fashion.

Together with a sample-barcoded 5' primer, a J-beta primer mix was included in a second PCR lasting about 6 to 12 cycles. TCRdb itself ran the 5' RACE reads through MiXCR, one entry per CDR3 protein. The data hold about 1.1 million distinct CDR3 sequences, with 35% to 40% observed a single time. Concerning this clonotype: As yet, its antigen is unknown.

The sample consisted of blood. The TCR sequence derives from a man aged 18 to 29 in good health.

In nucleotides, the CDR3 is TGCGCCAGCAGGGGACAGGACAAAAACATTCAGTACTTC. It encodes CASRGQDKNIQYF. V gene TRBV5-1 combines with J gene TRBJ2-4, with 8 bases identical to TRBD1. With 5 bases clipped from V and 3 bases from J, the junction kept 1 base outside the gene matches. There are 13 residues in the CDR3. Looked up from germline, CDR1 is SGHRS and CDR2 is YFSETQ.